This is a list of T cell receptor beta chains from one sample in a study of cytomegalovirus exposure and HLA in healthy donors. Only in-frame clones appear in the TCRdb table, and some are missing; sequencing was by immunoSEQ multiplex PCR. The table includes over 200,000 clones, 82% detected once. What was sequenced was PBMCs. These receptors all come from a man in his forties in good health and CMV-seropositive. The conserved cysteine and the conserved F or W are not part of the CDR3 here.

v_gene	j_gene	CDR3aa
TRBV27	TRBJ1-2	ASSDGAASLPYGYT
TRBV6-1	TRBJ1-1	ASRDSLNTEAF
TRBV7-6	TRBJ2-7	ASSQDRGFDEQY
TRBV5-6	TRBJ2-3	ASSHIVGGDTQY
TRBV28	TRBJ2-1	ASSSPGGGSHNEQF
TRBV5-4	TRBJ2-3	ASSSGQRYADTQY
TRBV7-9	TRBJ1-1	ASSYWTGGDTEAF
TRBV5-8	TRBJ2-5	ASSPLGTGVETQY
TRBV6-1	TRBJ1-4	ASSEGPLDLGEKLF
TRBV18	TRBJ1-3	ASSPLMDNSGNTIY
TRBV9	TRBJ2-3	ASSDRDNLNTDTQY
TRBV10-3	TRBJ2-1	AISEISLDEQF
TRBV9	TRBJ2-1	ASSAGLAGSYNEQF
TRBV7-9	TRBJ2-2	ASSLGRTSGSGELF
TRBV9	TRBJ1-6	ASSPRENSPLH
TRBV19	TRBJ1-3	ASKRGNSGNTIY
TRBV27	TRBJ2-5	ASRGHLQETQY
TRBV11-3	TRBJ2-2	ASSLGLAGVGGTGELF
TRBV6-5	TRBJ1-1	ASSYLGTGGTEAF
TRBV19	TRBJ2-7	ASGRGSNEQY
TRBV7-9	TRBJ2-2	ASSPTGTGELF
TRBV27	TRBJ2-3	ASSLRLGTDTQY
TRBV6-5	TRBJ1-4	ASSLGTGLKKLF
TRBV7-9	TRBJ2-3	ASSLSLSGSTDTQY
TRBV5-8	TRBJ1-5	ASSLSGQGSWH
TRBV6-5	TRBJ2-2	ASKSSGELF
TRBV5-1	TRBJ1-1	ASSLGQREAF
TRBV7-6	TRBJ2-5	ASSHQETQY
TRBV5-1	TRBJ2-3	ASSLPSGRTDTQY
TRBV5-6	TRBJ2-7	ASSPGTGSYEQY
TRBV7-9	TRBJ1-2	ASSIELVAFDGYT
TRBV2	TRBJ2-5	ASSPGTGGYETQY
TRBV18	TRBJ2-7	ASSPGGTEIYEQY
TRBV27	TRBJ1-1	ASSFFSGGEAF
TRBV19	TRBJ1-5	ASTPYGGSNQPQH
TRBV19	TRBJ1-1	ASSIRGRLNTEAF
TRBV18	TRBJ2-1	ASSPPGHGSDEQF
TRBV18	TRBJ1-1	ASSLRGAGEAF
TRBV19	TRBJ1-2	ASSFRSNYGYT
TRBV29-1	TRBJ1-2	SVPQGGIDGYT
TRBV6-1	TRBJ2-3	ASSESLATDTQY
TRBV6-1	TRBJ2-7	ASSDEGAHLQY
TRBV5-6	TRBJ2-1	ASSFSLAEYNEQF
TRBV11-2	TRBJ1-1	ASSLGRGGITEAF
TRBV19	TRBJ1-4	ASSIDRGANEKLF
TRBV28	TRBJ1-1	ASSLSQGMTEAF
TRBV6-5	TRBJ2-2	ASSYSRAGTGELF
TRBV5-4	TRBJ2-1	ASSWGLDQF
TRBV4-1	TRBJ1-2	ASSRSFRDTNYGYT
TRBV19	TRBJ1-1	ASSIGQNTEAF